These 3 T cell receptor beta chains were all obtained from the same sample, sequenced in a study of T-cell memory formation after mild COVID-19. TCRdb independently ran MiXCR on the 5' RACE reads; one entry per CDR3 protein. The sample lists hundreds of thousands of distinct CDR3 sequences; 25% to 30% were seen once. Sequencing was carried out using PBMCs or a T cell subset sorted from them (not recorded which). Receptors were obtained from an adult woman who had mild COVID-19 (a few samples of this study predate the infection). Cell type and time point are not known.

This CDR3 is CASSETAGTGGIEQYF. CDR3 sequence (DNA): TGTGCCAGCAGTGAGACCGCCGGGACAGGGGGAATCGAGCAGTACTTC. The J gene is TRBJ2-7, the V gene TRBV9, with 11 bases matching TRBD1. The J segment lost 6 bases and the V segment lost 5 bases, leaving 13 bases of the junction unmatched. The CDR3 spans 16 residues. Germline V gives CDR1 SGDLS, CDR2 YYNGEE. Drawing the rest from reference TRBV9 and TRBJ2-7, the complete variable domain is DSGVTQTPKHLITATGQRVTLRCSPRSGDLSVYWYQQSLDQGLQFLIQYYNGEERAKGNILERFSAQQFPDLHSELNLSSLELGDSALYFCASSETAGTGGIEQYFGPGTRLTVT.

The chain employs TRBV24-1 and TRBJ2-3; D gene unclear. The CDR3 has 14 residues. Germline V gene lookup returns CDR1 KGHDR and CDR2 SFDVKD. V lost 3 bases and J lost 4, with 10 bases in between. CDR3 sequence: CATSDARRPDTQYF. For the CDR3, the DNA is TGTGCCACCAGTGATGCTCGCAGACCAGATACGCAGTATTTT.

The chain combines TRBV24-1 with TRBJ2-7; 8 positions agree with TRBD1. The CDR3 sequence is 15 residues long. V was clipped by 3 bases and J by 1 base; unmatched bases: 4. Germline V lookup: CDR1 KGHDR, CDR2 SFDVKD. The CDR3 reads CATSDIGTGSYEQYF. The CDR3 DNA follows: TGTGCCACCAGTGATATAGGGACAGGATCCTACGAGCAGTACTTC.